This is a list of T cell receptor beta chains from one sample in a study of blood T cell repertoires in COVID-19. Sequenced by immunoSEQ multiplex PCR; TCRdb stores in-frame clones only, minus some. There are tens of thousands of clones in the sample; 90% occur only once, and about 5% lies in the top ten. The source material was peripheral blood. These receptors were collected from a man between 45 and 60 years old with acute or convalescent COVID-19. Each CDR3 is given with its conserved first and last residue. D genes are given only for firm matches. Clone sizes are given selectively: once, few, many, or a class where the clone is expanded.

CDR3nt: TGTGCCAGTAGTGGCGGTTTGAGTAGGGCTTTCTTT
CDR3aa: CASSGGLSRAFF
j_gene: TRBJ1-1
d_gene: NA
v_gene: TRBV19
abundance: NA

CDR3nt: TGTGCCAGCAGCCAATGGGCGGGAGGAGAGACCCAGTACTTC
CDR3aa: CASSQWAGGETQYF
j_gene: TRBJ2-5
d_gene: TRBD2
v_gene: TRBV3-1/TRBV3-2
abundance: NA

CDR3nt: TGTGCCAGCAGCTTAGTTGTGACATTTTCTGGAAACACCATATATTTT
CDR3aa: CASSLVVTFSGNTIYF
j_gene: TRBJ1-3
d_gene: NA
v_gene: TRBV7-6
abundance: NA

CDR3nt: TGTGCCAGCAGCCACCCAGGCCTCTCTGGAAACACCATATATTTT
CDR3aa: CASSHPGLSGNTIYF
j_gene: TRBJ1-3
d_gene: NA
v_gene: TRBV4-2
abundance: few

CDR3nt: TGTGCCAGCAGCCAAGGCCCCGGACTGCGCTCCTACAATGAGCAGTTCTTC
CDR3aa: CASSQGPGLRSYNEQFF
j_gene: TRBJ2-1
d_gene: NA
v_gene: TRBV3-1/TRBV3-2
abundance: once

CDR3nt: TGCGCCAGCAGCTTAGTAGTTTCGGGCAATGAGCAGTTCTTC
CDR3aa: CASSLVVSGNEQFF
j_gene: TRBJ2-1
d_gene: NA
v_gene: TRBV5-1
abundance: NA

CDR3nt: TGTGCCAGCAGTTATCCTAGCGGGAGGAGGAATGAGCAGTTCTTC
CDR3aa: CASSYPSGRRNEQFF
j_gene: TRBJ2-1
d_gene: TRBD2
v_gene: TRBV6-2/TRBV6-3
abundance: NA

CDR3nt: TGCGCCAGCAGCAAAAGCGGGAGGGACTCCTACGAGCAGTACTTC
CDR3aa: CASSKSGRDSYEQYF
j_gene: TRBJ2-7
d_gene: TRBD2
v_gene: TRBV4-1
abundance: NA

CDR3nt: TGCGCCAGCAGAGGGAGCGGGGGAGACTACGAGCAGTACTTC
CDR3aa: CASRGSGGDYEQYF
j_gene: TRBJ2-7
d_gene: TRBD2
v_gene: TRBV10-1
abundance: NA

CDR3nt: TGTGCCAGCAGCCCTTTCACAGATACGCAGTATTTT
CDR3aa: CASSPFTDTQYF
j_gene: TRBJ2-3
d_gene: NA
v_gene: TRBV5-5
abundance: once

CDR3nt: TGCAGCGTTGAGGCGGGACCCGTCTACAATGAGCAGTTCTTC
CDR3aa: CSVEAGPVYNEQFF
j_gene: TRBJ2-1
d_gene: NA
v_gene: TRBV29-1
abundance: few

CDR3nt: TGTGCCTGGGGGCCGACTAGCGGGGGGAGTAGGGAGACCCAGTACTTC
CDR3aa: CAWGPTSGGSRETQYF
j_gene: TRBJ2-5
d_gene: TRBD2
v_gene: TRBV30
abundance: NA

CDR3nt: TGTGCCAGCAGCTTAGCTCTAGCGGGGGAGACCCAGTACTTC
CDR3aa: CASSLALAGETQYF
j_gene: TRBJ2-5
d_gene: TRBD2
v_gene: TRBV7-2
abundance: NA

CDR3nt: TGTGCCAGCAGTGATCTGGACAGTTACCCCACAGATACGCAGTATTTT
CDR3aa: CASSDLDSYPTDTQYF
j_gene: TRBJ2-3
d_gene: NA
v_gene: TRBV9
abundance: once

CDR3nt: TGTGCCAGCAGCTTAGAGGGACTAGCGGGAGGAGAGACCCAGTACTTC
CDR3aa: CASSLEGLAGGETQYF
j_gene: TRBJ2-5
d_gene: TRBD2
v_gene: TRBV11-2
abundance: NA

CDR3nt: TGTGCCAGCAGTCTCTTTACGGGAGTGGGGGATACGCAGTATTTT
CDR3aa: CASSLFTGVGDTQYF
j_gene: TRBJ2-3
d_gene: NA
v_gene: TRBV7-9
abundance: NA

CDR3nt: TGCGCCAGCAAGCGGGGTAATTCACCCCTCCACTTT
CDR3aa: CASKRGNSPLHF
j_gene: TRBJ1-6
d_gene: NA
v_gene: TRBV23-1
abundance: NA

CDR3nt: TGTGCCAGCAGTGACGGAGCAGCAAAGATCTATGGCTACACCTTC
CDR3aa: CASSDGAAKIYGYTF
j_gene: TRBJ1-2
d_gene: NA
v_gene: TRBV6-1
abundance: once

CDR3nt: TGTGCCTGGAGACAGGACGAAAAACTGTTTTTT
CDR3aa: CAWRQDEKLFF
j_gene: TRBJ1-4
d_gene: NA
v_gene: TRBV30
abundance: NA

CDR3nt: TGTGCCACGCGGCAGGGGGCCCAAGAGACCCAGTACTTC
CDR3aa: CATRQGAQETQYF
j_gene: TRBJ2-5
d_gene: TRBD1
v_gene: TRBV15
abundance: NA

CDR3nt: TGTGCCAGCAGCCCGGTCGCAAGCTATGGCTACACCTTC
CDR3aa: CASSPVASYGYTF
j_gene: TRBJ1-2
d_gene: NA
v_gene: TRBV3-1/TRBV3-2
abundance: NA

CDR3nt: TGTGCCAGCAGTGCCACCGGGACAGGGGGCAGCTATGGCTACACCTTC
CDR3aa: CASSATGTGGSYGYTF
j_gene: TRBJ1-2
d_gene: TRBD1
v_gene: TRBV6-4
abundance: NA